This passage covers 14 T cell receptor beta chains from one sample sequenced in a study of cytomegalovirus exposure and HLA in healthy donors. It was with 60 Vbeta and 13 Jbeta primers that the PCR ran. Sequencing was performed with immunoSEQ multiplex PCR; in TCRdb, only in-frame clones are kept and a portion is missing. The table lists 100,000 to 120,000 clones, roughly 78% of them singletons. Sequencing input: PBMCs. These receptors came from a woman aged 25 to 45 in good health and CMV-seronegative.

The chain employs TRBV7-8 and TRBJ1-1; perhaps TRBD1 as D (6 bases). This CDR3 comprises 15 residues. Germline CDR1 and CDR2: SGHVS and FQNEAQ. Trimming took 7 bases from V and 1 from J, leaving 16 bases between them. The CDR3 bases are TGTGCCAGCACCCTGCAGCGGACAGCGAACACTGAAGCTTTCTTT. This codes for CASTLQRTANTEAFF.

The rearrangement joins TRBV9 to TRBJ2-7; 7 positions match TRBD1. The CDR3 covers 15 residues. After removal of 0 bases from V and 2 bases from J, the junction contained 5 bases not matched to a gene. Per germline, CDR1 SGDLS and CDR2 YYNGEE. CDR3 nucleotides: TGTGCCAGCAGCGTAGATACCAGGGGGACCTACGAGCAGTACTTC. It codes for CASSVDTRGTYEQYF.

The chain links TRBV10-3 to TRBJ1-3; no reliable D call. V was pared by 3 bases and J by 6 bases, with 9 bases between. In germline, CDR1 is ENHRY, CDR2 SYGVKD. This CDR3 is built from 13 residues. In DNA, the CDR3 is TGTGCCATCAGTGATCCCCTAGTAAACACCATATATTTT. It translates to CAISDPLVNTIYF.

V and J are TRBV29-1 and TRBJ2-7, with 13 positions matching TRBD2. CDR1 is SQVTM, CDR2 ANQGSEA, per germline. The CDR3 has 14 residues. V shed 3 bases, J shed 2 bases, and the junction held 1 base outside the gene matches. CDR3 protein: CSVEGLAGTYEQYF. The CDR3 region has the DNA TGCAGCGTTGAGGGACTAGCGGGGACCTACGAGCAGTACTTC.

The chain carries TRBV4-3 and TRBJ2-1; D might be TRBD2 (5 bases). The V and J ends lost 0 bases and 6 bases respectively, with 9 bases between them. This CDR3 is built from 14 residues. Germline assignment: CDR1 LGHNA and CDR2 YSLEER. This CDR3 reads CASSQEIAPNEQFF. CDR3 DNA sequence: TGCGCCAGCAGCCAAGAAATAGCGCCCAATGAGCAGTTCTTC.

The rearrangement links TRBV7-2 to TRBJ2-3, with 7 nucleotides matching TRBD2. The CDR3 is 14 residues long. Germline trimming cut 3 bases from V and 6 bases from J; bases unmatched to any gene: 6. CDR1 SGHTA and CDR2 FQGNSA come from the germline V gene. CDR3 loop: CASSFGRAGDTQYF. CDR3 DNA: TGTGCCAGCAGCTTTGGGAGGGCGGGGGATACGCAGTATTTT.

There are a few counts of this clone. The chain employs TRBV7-9 and TRBJ2-5; 7 bases agree with TRBD2. The V and J ends lost 4 bases and 1 base, in that order; junction bases with no gene match: 6. Germline CDR1 SEHNR, CDR2 FQNEAQ (reference sequence). This CDR3 is built from 15 residues. CDR3 loop: CASSSSAGAQETQYF. In DNA, the CDR3 is TGTGCCAGCAGCTCGAGCGCGGGAGCCCAAGAGACCCAGTACTTC.

This clone has a single count. The gene calls are TRBV28 and TRBJ1-5; D is unclear. Germline V gene lookup returns CDR1 MDHEN and CDR2 SYDVKM. The length of the CDR3 is 16 residues. V lost 3 bases, J lost 1 base, and 13 bases lay in between. CDR3 region: CASSFSSGGSNQPQHF. For the CDR3, the DNA is TGTGCCAGCAGTTTTTCGTCGGGAGGGAGCAATCAGCCCCAGCATTTT.

This chain uses TRBV18 with TRBJ2-7, with 10 bases fitting TRBD1. V trimming: 3 bases; J trimming: 6 bases; junction bases outside the gene matches: 11. Germline V CDR1 and CDR2: KGHSH, LQKENI. The CDR3 has 16 residues. CDR3: CASSPPDRGRFSEQYF. In DNA form, the CDR3 reads TGTGCCAGCTCACCGCCAGACAGGGGGCGATTCTCCGAGCAGTACTTC. Full variable domain (outside the CDR3, taken from reference TRBV18 and TRBJ2-7): NAGVMQNPRHLVRRRGQEARLRCSPMKGHSHVYWYRQLPEEGLKFMVYLQKENIIDESGMPKERFSAEFPKEGPSILRIQQVVRGDSAAYFCASSPPDRGRFSEQYFGPGTRLTVT.

The chain recombines TRBV14 with TRBJ1-1, with D perhaps TRBD1 (6 bases). Deletions cut 3 bases from V and 2 bases from J, with 13 bases between. This CDR3 spans 15 amino acids. Germline V gives CDR1 SGHDN, CDR2 FVKESK. The CDR3 protein is CASSQQMGHNTEAFF. The CDR3 DNA is TGTGCCAGCAGCCAGCAAATGGGACACAACACTGAAGCTTTCTTT.

On this clone: This CDR3 is also generated by other DNA sequences in the sample. This chain connects TRBV19 to TRBJ1-5; the D gene is possibly TRBD1 (6 bases). With 3 bases removed from V and 3 bases from J, the gap between germline ends came to 9 bases. The germline V gene encodes CDR1 LNHDA and CDR2 SQIVND (reference sequence). The CDR3 has 14 amino acids. The CDR3, as DNA: TGTGCCAGTAGTATCAGGGACAACAATCAGCCCCAGCATTTT. Translating gives CASSIRDNNQPQHF. The complete variable domain, with remaining parts taken from reference TRBV19 and TRBJ1-5, reads DGGITQSPKYLFRKEGQNVTLSCEQNLNHDAMYWYRQDPGQGLRLIYYSQIVNDFQKGDIAEGYSVSREKKESFPLTVTSAQKNPTAFYLCASSIRDNNQPQHFGDGTRLSIL.

The chain couples TRBV4-2 to TRBJ1-1; 12 bases agree with TRBD1. This CDR3 has 15 residues. Germline V gene sequence: CDR1 LGHNA, CDR2 YNFKEQ. Germline trimming cut 3 bases from V and 4 bases from J; bases unmatched to any gene: 3. The CDR3 region has the DNA TGTGCCAGCAGCCAGGGACAGGGGGCGCGCACTGAAGCTTTCTTT. It specifies CASSQGQGARTEAFF.

The table lists this clone with a count of one. V usage is TRBV28 and J usage is TRBJ2-3, with D perhaps TRBD1 (5 bases). Germline CDR1 reads MDHEN; CDR2 reads SYDVKM. The germline V and J ends were trimmed by 2 bases and 2 bases, with 11 bases remaining between them. This CDR3 region has 15 residues. The CDR3: CASSLRGTSTDTQYF. The DNA of the CDR3 is TGTGCCAGCAGTTTAAGGGGAACATCCACAGATACGCAGTATTTT.

The gene calls are TRBV5-5 and TRBJ1-2; a weak D match, TRBD1 (6 bases). Trimming left V 1 base short and J 7 bases short, with 11 bases between. The length of the CDR3 is 13 residues. Germline V gene sequence: CDR1 SGHKS, CDR2 YYEKEE (reference sequence). The CDR3 coding sequence is TGTGCCAGCAGCTTGAAACAGGGCGGTGGCTACACCTTC. Translated, it gives CASSLKQGGGYTF.